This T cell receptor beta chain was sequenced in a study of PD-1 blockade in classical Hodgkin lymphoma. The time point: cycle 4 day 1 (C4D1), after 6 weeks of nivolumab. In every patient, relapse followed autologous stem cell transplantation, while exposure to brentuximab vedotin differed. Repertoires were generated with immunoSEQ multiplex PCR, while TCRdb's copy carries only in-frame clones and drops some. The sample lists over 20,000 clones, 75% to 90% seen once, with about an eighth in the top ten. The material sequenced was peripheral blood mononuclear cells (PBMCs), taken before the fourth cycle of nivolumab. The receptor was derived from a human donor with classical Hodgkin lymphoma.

The CDR3 sequence is CASSYPSYGGGGELFF. Here the CDR3 DNA reads TGTGCCAGCAGTTACCCCAGCTACGGCGGGGGCGGGGAGCTGTTTTTT. V usage is TRBV6-5 and J usage is TRBJ2-2, with 7 nucleotides matching TRBD2. This CDR3 has 16 residues. The germline V gene has CDR1 MNHEY and CDR2 SVGAGI. Trimming at V came to 2 bases and at J to 7 bases, leaving 10 bases not matched to a gene.